This T cell receptor beta chain came from a study of early T cells in non-severe SARS-CoV-2 infection. TCRdb used MiXCR to reprocess the 5' RACE reads, holding one entry per CDR3 protein. Of about 110,000 distinct CDR3 sequences listed, around 12% are singletons. CDR3 length: 13 residues. CDR1 and CDR2 from the germline V gene are SGHNT and YENEEA. V was trimmed by 5 bases and J by 6 bases, leaving 10 bases between them. This chain connects TRBV11-3 to TRBJ2-2; possible D gene TRBD1, 6 bases. The receptor's source is an adult who was a healthcare worker with PCR-confirmed SARS-CoV-2 infection or an uninfected control (not recorded which). Sequencing was performed on whole blood, taken at baseline. The CDR3 DNA reads TGTGCCAGCAGCCGACAGGACCCCGGGGAGCTGTTTTTT. Translated: CASSRQDPGELFF.